What follows describes a single T cell receptor beta chain. The source of the sample is a study of blood T cell repertoires in COVID-19. Germline V lookup: CDR1 SGHNT, CDR2 YYREEE (reference sequence). V was clipped by 7 bases and J by 1 base; unmatched bases: 6. There are 16 residues in the CDR3. Measured with immunoSEQ multiplex PCR; TCRdb has only the in-frame clones, and not every one. Of 75,000 to 90,000 clones listed, more than 75% are singletons. Sequencing input: peripheral blood. This TCR came from a man aged 45-65 years with active COVID-19. The chain uses TRBV5-4 and TRBJ2-1; 12 bases are shared with TRBD2. The CDR3 protein is CASASGGAESYNEQFF. As DNA, the CDR3 is TGTGCCAGCGCTAGCGGGGGGGCCGAGTCCTACAATGAGCAGTTCTTC.